The rows below give T cell receptor beta chains drawn from one sample of a study of OX40 agonist ivuxolimab in advanced cancers. Repertoires were generated with immunoSEQ multiplex PCR, while TCRdb's copy carries only in-frame clones and drops some. This repertoire shows more than 45,000 clones, 70% to 85% found once; its top ten account for around 1.1%. The sequences come from CD4+ or CD8+ T cells sorted from blood, collected in a trial of the OX40 agonist ivuxolimab. These receptors came from an adult with an advanced solid tumor such as melanoma, head and neck, liver or kidney cancer. Each CDR3 is given with its conserved first and last residue. A D gene is named only where the DNA matches it firmly. Clone size is not always given. Where it is, it says once, few, many or a class for expanded clones.

size,J,length,D,V,DNA,CDR3
NA,TRBJ2-5,14,TRBD2,TRBV6-5,TGTGCCAGCAGTTACGGTAGCGGGGGGGGGACCCAGTACTTC,CASSYGSGGGTQYF
NA,TRBJ2-5,16,NA,TRBV4-3,TGCGCCAGCAGCCAAGGGCCACTAGCTTTTCAAGAGACCCAGTACTTC,CASSQGPLAFQETQYF
NA,TRBJ2-1,19,TRBD2,TRBV19,TGTGCCAGTACCCCTCAGGCGGGCGGGGGGCCCTTATATAACAATGAGCAGTTCTTC,CASTPQAGGGPLYNNEQFF
few,TRBJ2-2,15,NA,TRBV6-6,TGTGCCAGCAGTGCTGGGAGAACGAACACCGGGGAGCTGTTTTTT,CASSAGRTNTGELFF
NA,TRBJ2-3,14,NA,TRBV7-2,TGTGCCAGCAGCTCGGTCGGGGGACCAGATACGCAGTATTTT,CASSSVGGPDTQYF
NA,TRBJ1-2,13,NA,TRBV15,TGTGCCACCAGCAGGACCTTGGGGGAGGGCTACACCTTC,CATSRTLGEGYTF
few,TRBJ1-2,14,TRBD1,TRBV6-5,TGTGCCAGCAGTTCCCGACAGGGGAACTATGGCTACACCTTC,CASSSRQGNYGYTF
NA,TRBJ2-7,13,NA,TRBV7-2,TGTGCCAGCAGCCCCAACCGGGGTTCGGAGCAGTACTTC,CASSPNRGSEQYF
NA,TRBJ2-7,16,TRBD1,TRBV28,TGTGCCAGCAGTGGACCCCGTAGGACAGGGGGGTACGAGCAGTACTTC,CASSGPRRTGGYEQYF
NA,TRBJ2-3,11,NA,TRBV30,TGTGCCTGGAGTGTGATAGATACGCAGTATTTT,CAWSVIDTQYF
NA,TRBJ1-4,15,TRBD1,TRBV2,TGTGCCAGCACTCCACGGACAGGGGGCCTTGAAAAACTGTTTTTT,CASTPRTGGLEKLFF
NA,TRBJ1-5,18,NA,TRBV28,TGTGCCAGCAGTTTCGCAAAACAGGGTGTTTGGAGCAATCAGCCCCAGCATTTT,CASSFAKQGVWSNQPQHF
NA,TRBJ1-2,15,NA,TRBV9,TGTGCCAGCACCCAGACCACCGGCGCCGCCTATGGCTACACCTTC,CASTQTTGAAYGYTF
NA,TRBJ2-2,12,NA,TRBV27,TGTGCCAGCAGTTCTAACACCGGGGAGCTGTTTTTT,CASSSNTGELFF
NA,TRBJ2-2,14,NA,TRBV15,TGTGCCACCAGCTACCGGGACACCACACGAGAGCTGTTTTTT,CATSYRDTTRELFF
NA,TRBJ1-2,13,TRBD1,TRBV7-3,TGTGCCAGCAGCTCCGGACAGGGCTATGGCTACACCTTC,CASSSGQGYGYTF
NA,TRBJ2-1,13,NA,TRBV7-8,TGTGCCAGCAGCTTAGCGGGAATCCATGAGCAGTTCTTC,CASSLAGIHEQFF
NA,TRBJ2-7,16,NA,TRBV21-1,TGTGCCAGCAGCAGTTTTTTGGGACACCAGGGTTACGAGCAGTACTTC,CASSSFLGHQGYEQYF
NA,TRBJ2-5,11,NA,TRBV27,TGTGCCAGCACCCGGGGAGAGACCCAGTACTTC,CASTRGETQYF
NA,TRBJ2-7,14,NA,TRBV7-2,TGTGCCAGCAGCTCGGAATCGACAGCCTACGAGCAGTACTTC,CASSSESTAYEQYF
NA,TRBJ2-4,15,NA,TRBV18,TGTGCCAGCTCACCCACTACAGGGACCCTGAACATTCAGTACTTC,CASSPTTGTLNIQYF
NA,TRBJ1-5,16,NA,TRBV28,TGTGCCAGCAGCCCCCGTAGGGGACAAAGTCGTCAGCCCCAGCATTTT,CASSPRRGQSRQPQHF
NA,TRBJ2-4,14,NA,TRBV10-3,TGTGCCATCAGTGTTGAGGGCTTCAAAAACATTCAGTACTTC,CAISVEGFKNIQYF
NA,TRBJ2-7,11,NA,TRBV6-6,TGTGCCAGCAGTTCAAGGTACGAGCAGTACTTC,CASSSRYEQYF
NA,TRBJ2-7,11,NA,TRBV20-1,TGCAGTGCTAGGGCCACTGAGGAGCAGTACTTC,CSARATEEQYF
NA,TRBJ2-1,16,NA,TRBV4-2,TGTGCCAGCAGCCCCGTTTCGGGACTGAGCTACAATGAGCAGTTCTTC,CASSPVSGLSYNEQFF
NA,TRBJ2-2,19,TRBD2,TRBV7-9,TGTGCCAGCAGCCCAGCGGGAGAGGGGGGCCCAACGTTAACCGGGGAGCTGTTTTTT,CASSPAGEGGPTLTGELFF
few,TRBJ1-2,14,NA,TRBV5-4,TGTGCCAGCAGCTTGGGGGGAGCGAACTATGGCTACACCTTC,CASSLGGANYGYTF
NA,TRBJ1-1,13,NA,TRBV25-1,TGTGCCAGCAGTGAAGAGGCGATAGGGAAAGCTTTCTTT,CASSEEAIGKAFF
NA,TRBJ2-1,18,TRBD1,TRBV7-2,TGTGCCAGCAGCTTAGCTCAGTCCTCGGGACAGACATACAATGAGCAGTTCTTC,CASSLAQSSGQTYNEQFF
NA,TRBJ2-5,16,TRBD2,TRBV5-4,TGTGCCAGCAGCGTGACTAGCGGGAGGCCCGCCGAGACCCAGTACTTC,CASSVTSGRPAETQYF
few,TRBJ1-4,14,TRBD1,TRBV30,TGTGCCTGCCCCAGGGGGACAGGCAGTGAAAAACTGTTTTTT,CACPRGTGSEKLFF
NA,TRBJ2-7,12,NA,TRBV6-1,TGTGCCAGCAGTAATGGGGGCTACGAGCAGTACTTC,CASSNGGYEQYF
NA,TRBJ1-1,14,NA,TRBV5-1,TGCGCCAGCAGCTTTAATCGGGGGAACACTGAAGCTTTCTTT,CASSFNRGNTEAFF
few,TRBJ2-3,12,NA,TRBV10-3,TGTGCCATCAGTGAGTCGGGAGATACGCAGTATTTT,CAISESGDTQYF
once,TRBJ2-3,15,TRBD2,TRBV5-5,TGTGCCAGCAGCTTGCAGCGGGGCCTGGGGGATACGCAGTATTTT,CASSLQRGLGDTQYF
NA,TRBJ1-5,13,NA,TRBV2,TGTGCCAGCAGCCTCGGAAGCAATCAGCCCCAGCATTTT,CASSLGSNQPQHF
NA,TRBJ1-2,13,NA,TRBV5-5,TGTGCCAGCAGCTTGGACGGGGCCTATGGCTACACCTTC,CASSLDGAYGYTF
NA,TRBJ2-5,13,NA,TRBV2,TGTGCCAGCAGTGTGGACAGCCAAGAGACCCAGTACTTC,CASSVDSQETQYF
NA,TRBJ2-1,16,NA,TRBV6-5,TGTGCCAGCAGTTACCTCGGGCGGGGCCGATGGGATGAGCAGTTCTTC,CASSYLGRGRWDEQFF
NA,TRBJ2-7,13,TRBD1,TRBV18,TGTGCCAGCTCACGGGACAGGTCCTACGAGCAGTACTTC,CASSRDRSYEQYF
NA,TRBJ1-4,16,TRBD1,TRBV5-1,TGCGCCAGCAGCCTAAACGGACAGGGGAGAAATGAAAAACTGTTTTTT,CASSLNGQGRNEKLFF
once,TRBJ1-2,15,NA,TRBV7-2,TGTGCCAGCAGCCGTCGGGACGCCCTCAACTATGGCTACACCTTC,CASSRRDALNYGYTF
NA,TRBJ1-6,15,NA,TRBV30,TGTGCCTGGAGACAGGCTAGCTCCTATAATTCACCCCTCCACTTT,CAWRQASSYNSPLHF
NA,TRBJ2-3,15,NA,TRBV7-8,TGTGCCAGCAGCTTAGGCCTAAGGGATCGATATACGCAGTATTTT,CASSLGLRDRYTQYF
NA,TRBJ1-3,13,NA,TRBV5-4,TGTGCCAGCAGCGTGACAGGTGGAAACACCATATATTTT,CASSVTGGNTIYF
NA,TRBJ2-7,17,TRBD2,TRBV7-6,TGTGCCAGCAGCGCCTTAGGCCCGGGGGGAAGATCCTACGAGCAGTACTTC,CASSALGPGGRSYEQYF
NA,TRBJ2-3,16,TRBD2,TRBV28,TGTGCCAGCAGCCACGCCATAGCGGGGAACACAGATACGCAGTATTTT,CASSHAIAGNTDTQYF
NA,TRBJ2-5,14,NA,TRBV7-2,TGTGCCAGCAGTTCCCGGGGGTCCCAAGAGACCCAGTACTTC,CASSSRGSQETQYF
NA,TRBJ2-5,14,NA,TRBV5-1,TGCGCCAGCACTCAAAATAACGTACAAGAGACCCAGTACTTC,CASTQNNVQETQYF
NA,TRBJ2-3,14,NA,TRBV7-2,TGTGCCAGCAGCTCGGACTCTACGGTGGATACGCAGTATTTT,CASSSDSTVDTQYF
NA,TRBJ2-7,11,NA,TRBV20-1,TGCAGTGCGGGAAAAAGGGCCGAGCAGTACTTC,CSAGKRAEQYF
NA,TRBJ2-7,13,NA,TRBV18,TGTGCCAGCTCTCCCACCAGCTCCTACGAGCAGTACTTC,CASSPTSSYEQYF
NA,TRBJ2-7,16,NA,TRBV4-2,TGTGCCAGCAGCCAAGCCCGGACCGTTAGCTCCTACGAGCAGTACTTC,CASSQARTVSSYEQYF